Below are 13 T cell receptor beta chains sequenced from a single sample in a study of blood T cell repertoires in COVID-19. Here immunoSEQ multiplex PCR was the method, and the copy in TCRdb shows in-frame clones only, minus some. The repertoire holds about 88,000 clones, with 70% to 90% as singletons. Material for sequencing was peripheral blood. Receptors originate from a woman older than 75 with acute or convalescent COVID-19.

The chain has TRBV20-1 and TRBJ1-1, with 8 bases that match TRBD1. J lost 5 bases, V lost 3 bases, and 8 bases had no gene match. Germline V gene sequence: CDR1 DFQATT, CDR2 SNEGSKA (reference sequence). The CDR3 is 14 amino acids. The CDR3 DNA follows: TGCAGTGCTAGTGGCGGACAGGGCAGGACTGAAGCTTTCTTT. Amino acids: CSASGGQGRTEAFF.

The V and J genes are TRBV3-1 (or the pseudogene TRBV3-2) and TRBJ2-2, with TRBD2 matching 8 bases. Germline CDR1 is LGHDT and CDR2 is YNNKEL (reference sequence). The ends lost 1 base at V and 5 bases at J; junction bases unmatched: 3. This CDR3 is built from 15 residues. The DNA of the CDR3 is TGTGCCAGCAGCCAAGGAGTAGCGGGGACCGGGGAGCTGTTTTTT. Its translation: CASSQGVAGTGELFF.

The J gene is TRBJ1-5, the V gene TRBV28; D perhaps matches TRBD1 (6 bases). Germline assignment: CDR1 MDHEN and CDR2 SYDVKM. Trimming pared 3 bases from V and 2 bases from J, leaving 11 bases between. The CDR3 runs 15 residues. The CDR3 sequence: CASSFNHRGNQPQHF. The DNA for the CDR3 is TGTGCCAGCAGTTTTAACCACAGGGGCAATCAGCCCCAGCATTTT.

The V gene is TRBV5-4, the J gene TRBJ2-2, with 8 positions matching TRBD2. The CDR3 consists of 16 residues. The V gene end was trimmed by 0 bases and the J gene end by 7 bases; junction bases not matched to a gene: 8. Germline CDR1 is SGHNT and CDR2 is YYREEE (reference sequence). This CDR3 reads CASSLAGGPINGELFF. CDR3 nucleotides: TGTGCCAGCAGCTTGGCGGGAGGGCCGATAAACGGGGAGCTGTTTTTT.

CDR3 nucleotide sequence: TGCGCCAGCAGCCAAGATACCGGAGTCGCGAACACCGGGGAGCTGTTTTTT. Amino acids: CASSQDTGVANTGELFF. This chain uses TRBV4-3 with TRBJ2-2; D is undetermined. V was cut by 0 bases and J by 0 bases, with 11 bases left in between. The germline gives CDR1 LGHNA, CDR2 YSLEER. The CDR3 is made up of 17 amino acids.

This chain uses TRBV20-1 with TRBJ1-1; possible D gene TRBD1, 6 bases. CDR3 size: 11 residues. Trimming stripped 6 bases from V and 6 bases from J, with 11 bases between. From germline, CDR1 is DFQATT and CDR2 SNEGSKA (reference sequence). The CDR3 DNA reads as TGCAGTGCGGTAAAGGGGGCTGAAGCTTTCTTT. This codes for CSAVKGAEAFF.

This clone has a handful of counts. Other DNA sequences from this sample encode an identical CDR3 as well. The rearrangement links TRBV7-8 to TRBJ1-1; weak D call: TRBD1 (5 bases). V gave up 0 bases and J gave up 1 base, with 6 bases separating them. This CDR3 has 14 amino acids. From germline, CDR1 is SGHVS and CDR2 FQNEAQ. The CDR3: CASSLAGRNTEAFF. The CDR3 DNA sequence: TGTGCCAGCAGCTTAGCGGGGCGGAACACTGAAGCTTTCTTT.

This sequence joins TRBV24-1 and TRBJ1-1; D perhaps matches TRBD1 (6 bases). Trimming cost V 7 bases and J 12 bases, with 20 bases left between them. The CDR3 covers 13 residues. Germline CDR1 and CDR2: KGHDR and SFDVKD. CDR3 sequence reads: CATRARVTTGTFF. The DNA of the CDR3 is TGTGCCACCAGGGCCCGGGTCACAACAGGGACTTTCTTT.

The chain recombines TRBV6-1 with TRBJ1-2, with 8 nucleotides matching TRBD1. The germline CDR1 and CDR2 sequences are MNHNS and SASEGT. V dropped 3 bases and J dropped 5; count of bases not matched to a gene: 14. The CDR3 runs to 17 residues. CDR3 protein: CASSEIFLDREGYGYTF. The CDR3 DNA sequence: TGTGCCAGCAGTGAGATATTTTTGGACAGGGAGGGTTATGGCTACACCTTC.

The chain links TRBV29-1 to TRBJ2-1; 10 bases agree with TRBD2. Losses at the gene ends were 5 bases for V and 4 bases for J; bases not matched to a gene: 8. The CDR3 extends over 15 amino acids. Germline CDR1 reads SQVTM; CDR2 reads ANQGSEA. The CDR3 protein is CSVRAGGPFYNEQFF. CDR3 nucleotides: TGCAGCGTTCGAGCGGGGGGGCCGTTTTACAATGAGCAGTTCTTC.

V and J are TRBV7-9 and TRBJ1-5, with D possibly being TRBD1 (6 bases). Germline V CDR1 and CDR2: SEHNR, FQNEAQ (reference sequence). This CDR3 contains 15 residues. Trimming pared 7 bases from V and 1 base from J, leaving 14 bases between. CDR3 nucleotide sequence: TGTGCCAGCACCGGAGGCAGGGGCAGCAATCAGCCCCAGCATTTT. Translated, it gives CASTGGRGSNQPQHF.

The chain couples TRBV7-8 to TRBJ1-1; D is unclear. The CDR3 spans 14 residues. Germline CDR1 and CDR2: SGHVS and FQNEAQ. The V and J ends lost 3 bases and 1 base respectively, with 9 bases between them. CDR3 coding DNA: TGTGCCAGCAGCTTTGTGGGCGCGAACACTGAAGCTTTCTTT. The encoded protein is CASSFVGANTEAFF.

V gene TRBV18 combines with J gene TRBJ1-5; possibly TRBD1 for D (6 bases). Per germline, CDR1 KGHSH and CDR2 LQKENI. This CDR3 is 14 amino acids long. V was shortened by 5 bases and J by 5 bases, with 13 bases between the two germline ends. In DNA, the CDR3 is TGTGCCAGCTCAACGGACAGTGCCTATCAGCCCCAGCATTTT. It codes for CASSTDSAYQPQHF.